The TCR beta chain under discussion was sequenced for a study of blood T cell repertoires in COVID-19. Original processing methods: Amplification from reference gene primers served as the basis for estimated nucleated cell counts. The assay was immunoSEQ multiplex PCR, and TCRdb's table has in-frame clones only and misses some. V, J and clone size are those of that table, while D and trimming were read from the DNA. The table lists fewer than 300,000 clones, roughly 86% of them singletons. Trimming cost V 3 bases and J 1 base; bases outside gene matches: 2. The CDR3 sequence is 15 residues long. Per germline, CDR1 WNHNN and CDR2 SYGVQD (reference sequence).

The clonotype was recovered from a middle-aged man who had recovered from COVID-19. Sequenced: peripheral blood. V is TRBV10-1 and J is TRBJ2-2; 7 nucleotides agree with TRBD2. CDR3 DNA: TGCGCCAGCAGTGAAGGCGGGGGGAACACCGGGGAGCTGTTTTTT. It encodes CASSEGGGNTGELFF.